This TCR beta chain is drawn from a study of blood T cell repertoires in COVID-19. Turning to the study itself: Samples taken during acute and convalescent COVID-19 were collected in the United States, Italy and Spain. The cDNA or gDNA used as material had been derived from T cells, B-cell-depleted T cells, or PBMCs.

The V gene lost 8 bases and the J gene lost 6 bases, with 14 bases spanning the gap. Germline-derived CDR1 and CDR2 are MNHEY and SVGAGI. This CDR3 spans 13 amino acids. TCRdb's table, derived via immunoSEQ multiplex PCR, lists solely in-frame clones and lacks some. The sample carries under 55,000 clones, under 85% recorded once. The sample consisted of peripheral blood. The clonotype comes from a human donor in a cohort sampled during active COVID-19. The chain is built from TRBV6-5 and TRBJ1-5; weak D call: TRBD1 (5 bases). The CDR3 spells CASGDLSRQPQHF. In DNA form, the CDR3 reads TGTGCCAGCGGGGACTTATCACGTCAGCCCCAGCATTTT.